Only a few counts were recorded for the clone carrying this TCR beta chain. With 5 bases clipped from V and 4 bases from J, the junction kept 6 bases outside the gene matches. Germline-derived CDR1 and CDR2 are LNHDA and SQIVND (reference sequence). CDR3 length: 14 residues. The data were taken from a study of regulatory T cells in long-lasting Graves disease. The authors built TCR beta libraries using iRepertoire HTBI primers and Arm-PCR of CDR3 regions. MiXCR, applied by TCRdb to the multiplex PCR reads, yields one record per CDR3 protein. The table includes about 460,000 distinct CDR3 sequences, 14% detected once. Time point specified: newly diagnosed GD, antithyroid drugs for less than 3 months. PBMC-derived RNA was used for the TCR library. Separately, the same data were catalogued under a study of T cells in Graves' hyperthyroidism and ophthalmopathy.

The sequencing here drew on peripheral blood mononuclear cells (PBMCs), taken at new diagnosis, from a patient treated with antithyroid drugs. This TCR came from a woman aged 50 to 60 with Graves disease. This chain uses TRBV19 with TRBJ1-1; 8 nucleotides agree with TRBD1. CDR3 protein: CASSPRQGSTEAFF. The CDR3 region has the DNA TGTGCCAGTAGTCCCCGACAGGGGAGCACTGAAGCTTTCTTT. Supplemented by reference TRBV19 and TRBJ1-1, the full variable domain reads DGGITQSPKYLFRKEGQNVTLSCEQNLNHDAMYWYRQDPGQGLRLIYYSQIVNDFQKGDIAEGYSVSREKKESFPLTVTSAQKNPTAFYLCASSPRQGSTEAFFGQGTRLTVV.